This T cell receptor beta chain was captured in a study of CD8+ T cells in alopecia areata. Points from the study as a whole: Many expanded lesional clones persisted in scalp and blood during tofacitinib. Tofacitinib significantly brought down scalp clonality and expanded CD8+ clones among top 100.

Treatment described: oral pan-JAK inhibitor, 5-10 mg twice daily. Alopecia areata patients had lesional scalp punch biopsies and peripheral blood taken from them. With regard to this clone: Antigen specificity is unknown.

RNA extraction and reverse transcription yielded cDNA as sequencing template. TCRdb keeps only in-frame clones here, not all; method: immunoSEQ multiplex PCR. The sample lists about 210,000 clones, about two fifths occurring once. The CDR3 loop spans 14 amino acids. The germline CDR1 and CDR2 sequences are MGHDK and SYGVNS. V was clipped by 1 base and J by 4 bases, with 8 bases between them. This rearrangement joins TRBV25-1 to TRBJ1-3; D ambiguous. This TCR came from a human donor with alopecia areata. Sequencing used CD4+ T cells sorted from blood, obtained at approximately week 30, from a patient treated with tofacitinib. Here the CDR3 DNA reads TGTGCCAGCAGTGAATCCGCAACCGGAAACACCATATATTTT. This sequence encodes CASSESATGNTIYF. Full variable domain (rest looked up from reference TRBV25-1 and TRBJ1-3): EADIYQTPRYLVIGTGKKITLECSQTMGHDKMYWYQQDPGMELHLIHYSYGVNSTEKGDLSSESTVSRIRTEHFPLTLESARPSHTSQYLCASSESATGNTIYFGEGSWLTVV.